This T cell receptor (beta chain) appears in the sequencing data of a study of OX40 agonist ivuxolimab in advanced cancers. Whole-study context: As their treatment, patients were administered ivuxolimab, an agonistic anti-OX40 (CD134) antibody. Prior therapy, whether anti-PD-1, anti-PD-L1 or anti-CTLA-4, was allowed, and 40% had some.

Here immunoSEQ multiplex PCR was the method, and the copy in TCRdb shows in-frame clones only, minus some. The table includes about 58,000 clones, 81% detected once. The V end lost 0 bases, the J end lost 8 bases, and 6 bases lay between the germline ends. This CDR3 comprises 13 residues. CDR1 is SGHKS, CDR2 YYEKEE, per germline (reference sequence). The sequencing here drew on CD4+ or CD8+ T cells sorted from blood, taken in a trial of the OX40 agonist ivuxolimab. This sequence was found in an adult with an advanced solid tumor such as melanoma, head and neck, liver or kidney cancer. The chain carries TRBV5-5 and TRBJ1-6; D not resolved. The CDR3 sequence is CASSLGADSPLHF. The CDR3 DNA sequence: TGTGCCAGCAGCTTGGGGGCGGATTCACCCCTCCACTTT.